These 32 T cell receptor beta chains were sequenced from one sample in a study of T cell responses to AZD1222 COVID-19 vaccine. Profiled with immunoSEQ multiplex PCR; TCRdb holds only in-frame clones, not every one. Of more than 100,000 clones listed, around 89% are singletons. Sequenced here: peripheral blood, sampled on day 0 of AZD1222 vaccination. The receptors derive from an adult in good health.

The chain has TRBV7-3 and TRBJ2-1; 12 bases line up with TRBD2. Germline lookup yields CDR1 SGHTA and CDR2 FQGTGA. V lost 0 bases to trimming and J lost 4 bases; unmatched junction nucleotides: 1. The CDR3 has 16 residues. In nucleotides, the CDR3 is TGTGCCAGCAGCTTAACCACTAGCGGGGGGTACAATGAGCAGTTCTTC. It codes for CASSLTTSGGYNEQFF.

This sequence joins TRBV9 and TRBJ2-5; 7 positions match TRBD2. Trimming cost V 5 bases and J 2 bases; bases outside gene matches: 9. Germline values: CDR1 SGDLS, CDR2 YYNGEE. The CDR3 contains 15 residues. CDR3 amino acids: CASSSPWRGQETQYF. The CDR3 bases are TGTGCCAGCAGTTCTCCCTGGCGGGGGCAAGAGACCCAGTACTTC.

This chain links TRBV9 with TRBJ1-1; D not resolved. Trimming removed 0 bases from V and 1 base from J, with 4 bases in between. Germline-derived CDR1 and CDR2 are SGDLS and YYNGEE. This CDR3 is built from 13 residues. Written as DNA, the CDR3 is TGTGCCAGCAGCGTAGCCGGGAACACTGAAGCTTTCTTT. Protein: CASSVAGNTEAFF.

This chain joins TRBV9 and TRBJ2-2; TRBD2 matches at 10 bases. Germline-derived CDR1 and CDR2 are SGDLS and YYNGEE. J gave up 4 bases and V 4 bases, and 13 bases lay outside the gene matches. The CDR3 contains 18 residues. For the CDR3, the DNA is TGTGCCAGCAGCCTCCGAGGACTAGCGGAGACCCTCACCGGGGAGCTGTTTTTT. It translates to CASSLRGLAETLTGELFF.

The chain couples TRBV24-1 to TRBJ2-1, with 10 bases fitting TRBD2. From germline, CDR1 is KGHDR and CDR2 SFDVKD. CDR3 length equals 16 residues. V shed 9 bases, J shed 4 bases, and the junction held 11 bases outside the gene matches. The CDR3 DNA reads as TGTGCCACCGCTCAAGGAGGGACTAGCGTATACAATGAGCAGTTCTTC. Translated: CATAQGGTSVYNEQFF.

The chain carries TRBV6-4 and TRBJ2-3; D might be TRBD2 (5 bases). Germline V gene data show CDR1 as MRHNA and CDR2 as SNTAGT. The CDR3 length is 15 residues. V shed 0 bases and J shed 3 bases, with 10 bases lying between them. The CDR3 DNA reads TGTGCCAGCAGTGACTCGCCTCGGGGTACAGATACGCAGTATTTT. Residues: CASSDSPRGTDTQYF.

V and J are TRBV7-2 and TRBJ1-2; D is unclear. Germline assignment: CDR1 SGHTA and CDR2 FQGNSA. The CDR3 is 13 amino acids. V lost 5 bases and J lost 10, with 17 bases in between. CDR3 loop: CASSQTLDGAYTF. As DNA, the CDR3 is TGTGCCAGCAGCCAAACCCTTGACGGTGCCTACACCTTC.

CDR3 region: CASSLNAGLNEKLFF. In nucleotides, the CDR3 is TGTGCCAGCAGTTTAAATGCAGGACTGAATGAAAAACTGTTTTTT. The J gene is TRBJ1-4, the V gene TRBV27; D not certain. This CDR3 has 15 residues. The V end was cut by 2 bases, the J end by 5 bases, with 12 bases between. Germline CDR1 MNHEY, CDR2 SMNVEV (reference sequence).

V usage is TRBV4-3 and J usage is TRBJ2-7; 10 bases fit TRBD2. Unmatched junction bases numbered 5, after V lost 4 bases and J lost 2 bases. The CDR3 extends over 15 amino acids. CDR1 and CDR2 (germline): LGHNA, YSLEER. CDR3 sequence reads: CASSPSLAGAYEQYF. The CDR3 DNA reads as TGCGCCAGCAGCCCGTCCCTAGCGGGGGCCTACGAGCAGTACTTC.

This chain links TRBV4-3 with TRBJ2-3; D ambiguous. V lost 4 bases and J 8 bases, leaving 19 bases between the germline ends. Germline values: CDR1 LGHNA, CDR2 YSLEER. The CDR3 loop spans 15 amino acids. The CDR3 DNA follows: TGCGCCAGCAGCCTATCGGACCAACCCACGGGTACGCAGTATTTT. Protein sequence: CASSLSDQPTGTQYF.

This chain links TRBV15 with TRBJ2-3, with TRBD2 as a possible D gene (6 bases). The germline CDR1 and CDR2 sequences are LNHNV and YYDKDF (reference sequence). This CDR3 comprises 15 residues. V shed 1 base and J shed 0 bases, with 8 bases lying between them. The CDR3: CATSRGGDSTDTQYF. The CDR3 DNA sequence: TGTGCCACCAGCAGAGGCGGGGACAGCACAGATACGCAGTATTTT.

The genes are TRBV9 and TRBJ2-3; TRBD1 matches at 7 bases. V lost 4 bases and J lost 4; bases outside the gene matches: 9. The CDR3 consists of 15 residues. Germline lookup yields CDR1 SGDLS and CDR2 YYNGEE. The CDR3 sequence is CASSLKGTEADTQYF. In DNA form, the CDR3 reads TGTGCCAGCAGCCTGAAGGGGACAGAGGCAGATACGCAGTATTTT.

This chain joins TRBV5-6 and TRBJ2-1; TRBD2 aligns across 8 bases. The CDR3 sequence is 13 residues long. J was trimmed by 12 bases and V by 4 bases; bases with no gene match: 9. Germline V CDR1 and CDR2: SGHDT, YYEEEE. This CDR3 is CASSPTTSVLQFF. The CDR3 region has the DNA TGTGCCAGCAGCCCAACGACTAGCGTCTTGCAGTTCTTC.

The CDR3 region is CASGGDYPYEQYF. As DNA, the CDR3 is TGTGCCAGCGGGGGGGACTACCCCTACGAGCAGTACTTC. The J gene is TRBJ2-7, the V gene TRBV28, with 7 bases identical to TRBD2. V lost 8 bases, J lost 2 bases, and 6 bases stayed unmatched. CDR1 and CDR2 from the germline V gene are MDHEN and SYDVKM. This CDR3 has 13 residues.

On this clone: The junction shows a germline mismatch at one end, possibly a read error. The V and J genes are TRBV28 and TRBJ2-7; D is tentatively TRBD1 or TRBD2 (5 bases each). Germline lookup yields CDR1 MDHEN and CDR2 SYDVKM. The CDR3 is 12 residues long. The chain's CDR3 is CSSGTAPNEQYF. Here the CDR3 DNA reads TGCTCGTCGGGGACGGCCCCAAACGAGCAGTACTTC.

This sequence joins TRBV7-2 and TRBJ2-1, with no clear D. Trimming shortened V by 2 bases and J by 6 bases, and 11 bases separated the two germline ends. Germline CDR1 SGHTA, CDR2 FQGNSA. This CDR3 contains 14 residues. CDR3 protein: CASSLTRRGNEQFF. CDR3 DNA: TGTGCCAGCAGCTTAACCCGACGCGGCAATGAGCAGTTCTTC.

The chain has TRBV18 and TRBJ1-2; possibly TRBD1 for D (5 bases). Germline lookup yields CDR1 KGHSH and CDR2 LQKENI. The length of the CDR3 is 17 residues. V was shortened by 0 bases and J by 0 bases, with 14 bases between the two germline ends. For the CDR3, the DNA is TGTGCCAGCTCACCACCTAGGGGAACTTTTCCTAACTATGGCTACACCTTC. This gives the protein CASSPPRGTFPNYGYTF.

The chain is built from TRBV5-1 and TRBJ1-5; D is ambiguous. V lost 4 bases, J lost 3 bases, and 11 bases lay in between. The CDR3 runs to 14 residues. CDR1 and CDR2 (germline): SGHRS, YFSETQ. The CDR3 nucleotides are TGCGCCAGCAGCCCCCAGAGCCCCAATCAGCCCCAGCATTTT. Protein product: CASSPQSPNQPQHF.

The chain recombines TRBV3-1 (or the pseudogene TRBV3-2) with TRBJ2-7; D is ambiguous. The CDR3 has 14 amino acids. The germline V gene has CDR1 LGHDT and CDR2 YNNKEL (reference sequence). Trimming removed 4 bases at V and 3 bases at J, with 13 bases between. The CDR3 spells CASSPTRPHYEQYF. DNA for the CDR3: TGTGCCAGCAGCCCCACCCGACCCCACTACGAGCAGTACTTC.

The V and J genes are TRBV4-3 and TRBJ2-5; D gene ambiguous. Germline V gives CDR1 LGHNA, CDR2 YSLEER. This CDR3 has 13 residues. Trimming left V 3 bases short and J 0 bases short, with 5 bases between. CDR3 nucleotides: TGCGCCAGCAGCCAGGGGTACCAAGAGACCCAGTACTTC. Encoded protein: CASSQGYQETQYF.

The chain joins TRBV27 to TRBJ1-5; 9 bases align to TRBD1. CDR1 and CDR2 from the germline V gene are MNHEY and SMNVEV (reference sequence). CDR3 length: 16 residues. J lost 5 bases, V lost 0 bases, and 5 bases had no gene match. Here the CDR3 DNA reads TGTGCCAGCAGTTTATCGCGGACAGGGGTCGATCAGCCCCAGCATTTT. This gives the protein CASSLSRTGVDQPQHF.

This clone has a single count. The chain joins TRBV7-3 to TRBJ2-2; either TRBD1 or TRBD2 may supply D (5 bases each). The V gene lost 5 bases and the J gene lost 5 bases, with 15 bases spanning the gap. The CDR3 has 15 amino acids. The germline gives CDR1 SGHTA, CDR2 FQGTGA. CDR3 bases: TGTGCCAGCAGCCCTAGAGGGGCAGAAACCGGGGAGCTGTTTTTT. Translating it yields CASSPRGAETGELFF.

V gene TRBV18 combines with J gene TRBJ2-7, with D perhaps matching TRBD1 (5 bases). CDR1 and CDR2 from the germline V gene are KGHSH and LQKENI. The length of the CDR3 is 12 residues. Trimming removed 1 base at V and 5 bases at J, with 6 bases between. CDR3 in amino acids: CASSPQGNEQYF. The CDR3 nucleotides read TGTGCCAGCTCACCACAGGGGAACGAGCAGTACTTC.

Details on this clone: Other DNA sequences in this sample translate to the same CDR3. J is TRBJ2-7 and V is TRBV7-2; 7 nucleotides line up with TRBD2. This CDR3 is 14 amino acids long. V trimming: 0 bases; J trimming: 4 bases; junction bases outside the gene matches: 3. Germline V gene data show CDR1 as SGHTA and CDR2 as FQGNSA. CDR3 sequence reads: CASSLAGGLYEQYF. CDR3 DNA sequence: TGTGCCAGCAGCTTAGCGGGAGGGTTGTACGAGCAGTACTTC.

The CDR3 protein is CASSFGLYEQYF. The CDR3 DNA sequence: TGTGCCAGCAGCTTTGGGCTTTACGAGCAGTACTTC. V usage is TRBV5-5 and J usage is TRBJ2-7; unclear D gene. The V end lost 2 bases, the J end lost 4 bases, and 7 bases lay between the germline ends. This CDR3 contains 12 residues. CDR1 and CDR2 from the germline V gene are SGHKS and YYEKEE (reference sequence).

The chain uses TRBV11-2 and TRBJ2-7; 7 bases match TRBD1. From germline, CDR1 is SGHAT and CDR2 FQNNGV. The trim removed 3 bases at V and 4 bases at J, leaving 6 bases unmatched. The length of the CDR3 is 14 residues. This CDR3 is CASSFRDSSYEQYF. CDR3 nucleotides: TGTGCCAGCAGCTTCCGGGACAGTAGTTACGAGCAGTACTTC.

The CDR3 protein is CASSILGGRGRGYTF. The DNA for the CDR3 is TGTGCCAGTAGTATTCTGGGTGGCAGGGGCCGTGGCTACACCTTC. The chain uses TRBV19 and TRBJ1-2; tentatively, D is TRBD1 (6 bases). Germline V CDR1 and CDR2: LNHDA, SQIVND (reference sequence). There are 15 residues in the CDR3. The germline V and J ends were trimmed by 3 bases and 7 bases, with 18 bases remaining between them.

The rearrangement uses TRBV28 and TRBJ1-5, with D perhaps TRBD1 (6 bases). This CDR3 has 13 amino acids. Trimming cost V 7 bases and J 6 bases, with 13 bases left between them. The germline gives CDR1 MDHEN, CDR2 SYDVKM. The CDR3 here is CASNWRGSQPQHF. The CDR3 DNA is TGTGCCAGCAATTGGAGGGGGAGTCAGCCCCAGCATTTT.

This clone occurred once. V is TRBV5-1 and J is TRBJ2-3; no clear D. The CDR3 is made up of 15 amino acids. V was cut by 4 bases and J by 0 bases, with 12 bases left in between. Looked up from germline, CDR1 is SGHRS and CDR2 is YFSETQ. The CDR3 DNA sequence: TGCGCCAGCAGCCCTTCGAGGTTCAGCACAGATACGCAGTATTTT. This translates into CASSPSRFSTDTQYF.

Remarks on this clone: This CDR3 is also generated by other DNA sequences in the sample. V usage is TRBV20-1 and J usage is TRBJ1-1, with D unresolved. CDR1 and CDR2 from the germline V gene are DFQATT and SNEGSKA (reference sequence). V gave up 3 bases and J gave up 1 base, with 3 bases separating them. CDR3 size: 11 residues. The CDR3 region is CSASRNTEAFF. Here the CDR3 DNA reads TGCAGTGCTAGCAGGAACACTGAAGCTTTCTTT.

This clone was detected a few times. The CDR3 DNA reads as TGCGCCAGCAGCCATTGGACAGGCCAGGACGGCGGGACTTACTATGGCTACACCTTC. This sequence encodes CASSHWTGQDGGTYYGYTF. The rearrangement uses TRBV4-1 and TRBJ1-2, with 7 positions matching TRBD1. V gave up 3 bases and J gave up 3 bases; unmatched junction bases: 19. Germline V gene data show CDR1 as MGHRA and CDR2 as YSYEKL. This CDR3 is built from 19 residues.

The genes are TRBV19 and TRBJ2-3; tentatively, D is TRBD1 (6 bases). The CDR3 consists of 16 residues. Trimming stripped 5 bases from V and 1 base from J, with 16 bases between. Germline V gene sequence: CDR1 LNHDA, CDR2 SQIVND (reference sequence). The CDR3 nucleotides are TGTGCCAGTAGTTTCATACAGGGAATCGGCACAGATACGCAGTATTTT. It specifies CASSFIQGIGTDTQYF.